The present TCR beta chain was sequenced within a study of cytomegalovirus exposure and HLA in healthy donors. General study results and limits: For most TCR beta V segments, an earlier analysis put the productive rate at about 87% or about 30% of the time. The study had only CMV serostatus as immune exposure information.

The CDR3 has 14 amino acids. Germline V lookup: CDR1 SNHLY, CDR2 FYNNEI. With 4 bases clipped from V and 6 bases from J, the junction kept 2 bases outside the gene matches. With regard to this clone: Its target is unknown.

Amplification used 60 Vbeta primers and 13 Jbeta primers. Generated by immunoSEQ multiplex PCR, the TCRdb table keeps only in-frame clones and is missing some. The sample's table shows around 55,000 clones. The clonotype comes from a man aged 45-65 years in good health and CMV-seropositive. This rearrangement joins TRBV2 to TRBJ2-1; 11 nucleotides align to TRBD2. The sequencing input was PBMCs. The CDR3 reads CASSGLAGGNEQFF. As DNA, the CDR3 is TGTGCCAGCAGTGGCCTAGCGGGGGGCAATGAGCAGTTCTTC.